This T cell receptor (beta chain) came from a study of cytomegalovirus exposure and HLA in healthy donors. Whole-study context: HLA-typed donors contributed around 85 million unique TCRs, which were held in an early data release.

Looked up from germline, CDR1 is SGHNT and CDR2 is YENEEA. This CDR3 contains 16 residues. V was pared by 5 bases and J by 3 bases, with 20 bases between. The PCR had 60 Vbeta and 13 Jbeta primers. Profiled with immunoSEQ multiplex PCR; TCRdb holds only in-frame clones, not every one. Of about 110,000 clones in the sample, over 70% were seen once. This receptor was obtained from a male donor in good health and CMV-seronegative. Sequencing was performed on PBMCs. V and J are TRBV11-3 and TRBJ2-7; D is possibly TRBD1 (6 bases). The CDR3 sequence is CASSLRGGPFGYEQYF. CDR3 nucleotides: TGTGCCAGCAGCCTTCGAGGGGGTCCATTTGGCTACGAGCAGTACTTC.